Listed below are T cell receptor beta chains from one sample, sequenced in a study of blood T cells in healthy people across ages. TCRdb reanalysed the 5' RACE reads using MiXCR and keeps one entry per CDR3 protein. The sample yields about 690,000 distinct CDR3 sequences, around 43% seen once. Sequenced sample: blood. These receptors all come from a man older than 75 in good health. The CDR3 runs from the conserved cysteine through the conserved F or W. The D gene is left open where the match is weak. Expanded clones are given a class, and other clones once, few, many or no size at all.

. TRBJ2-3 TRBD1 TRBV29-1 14 TGCAGCGTAGAGGGACAGACTAGCACAGATACGCAGTATTTT CSVEGQTSTDTQYF
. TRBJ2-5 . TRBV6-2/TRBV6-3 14 TGTGCCAGCAGTTACCGGACAGCACAAGAGACCCAGTACTTC CASSYRTAQETQYF
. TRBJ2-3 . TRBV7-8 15 TGTGCCAGCAGCTTTGGATCATCTAGCACAGATACGCAGTATTTT CASSFGSSSTDTQYF
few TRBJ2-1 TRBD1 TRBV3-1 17 TGTGCCAGCAGCCAAGATCTCAACAGGGGGCAGGTGAATGAGCAGTTCTTC CASSQDLNRGQVNEQFF
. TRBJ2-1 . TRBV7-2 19 TGTGCCAGCAGCCCGCGACCGTATGGTGGCAGGGCCTCCTACAATGAGCAGTTCTTC CASSPRPYGGRASYNEQFF
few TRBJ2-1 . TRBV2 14 TGTGCCAGCAGCTCTCGGGGACTCTACAATGAGCAGTTCTTC CASSSRGLYNEQFF
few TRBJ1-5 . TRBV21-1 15 TGTGCCAGCAGCGAGCGGACAGGGTTTGGCCAGCCCCAGCATTTT CASSERTGFGQPQHF
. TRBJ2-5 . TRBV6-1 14 TGTGCCAGCAGTGCATTCTTGACACGAGAGACCCAGTACTTC CASSAFLTRETQYF
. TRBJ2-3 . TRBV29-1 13 TGCAGCGCCTCCGGGACGTATCAAGATACGCAGTATTTT CSASGTYQDTQYF
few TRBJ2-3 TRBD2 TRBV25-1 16 TGTGCCAGCAGTGAATATGACGCGGGAGCTATAGATACGCAGTATTTT CASSEYDAGAIDTQYF
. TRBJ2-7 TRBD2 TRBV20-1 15 TGCAGTGCCTTTAGCGGGAGTGGAGAACTTTACGAGCAGTACTTC CSAFSGSGELYEQYF
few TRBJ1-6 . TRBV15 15 TGTGCCACCAGCGGGGGCGGTTCCTATAATTCACCCCTCCACTTT CATSGGGSYNSPLHF
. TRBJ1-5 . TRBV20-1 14 TGCAGTGCTAGAAATCGGGGTTGGGATCGGCCCCAGCATTTT CSARNRGWDRPQHF
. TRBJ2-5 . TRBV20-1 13 TGCAGTGCTAGCGGACAGATTAAAGAGACCCAGTACTTC CSASGQIKETQYF
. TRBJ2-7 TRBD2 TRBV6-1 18 TGTGCCAGCAGTGTAGAAGCTAGCGGGGGGCTCAGCTCCTACGAGCAGTACTTC CASSVEASGGLSSYEQYF
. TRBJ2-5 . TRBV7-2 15 TGTGCCAGCAGCTTTCTCTCCTACAGACAAGAGACCCAGTACTTC CASSFLSYRQETQYF
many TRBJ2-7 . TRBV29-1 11 TGCAGCGTTGAAGTTGCGCGGGAGCAGTACTTC CSVEVAREQYF
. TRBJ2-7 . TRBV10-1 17 TGCGCCAGCAGTGAGGTATACCTAGGCAGGGTCGCCTACGAGCAGTACTTC CASSEVYLGRVAYEQYF
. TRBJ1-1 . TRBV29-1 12 TGCAGCGTTGGGGGGGTGGGCACTGAAGCTTTCTTT CSVGGVGTEAFF
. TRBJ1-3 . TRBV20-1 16 TGCAGTGCTAGAACTGGCGGAACCAAGGCTGGAAACACCATATATTTT CSARTGGTKAGNTIYF
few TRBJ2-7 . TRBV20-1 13 TGCAGTGCTTTCAGGGACGGGACCTACGAGCAGTACTTC CSAFRDGTYEQYF
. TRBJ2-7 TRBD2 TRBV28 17 TGTGCCAGCAAACGACAGGGACTAGCGGGAGATGGCTACGAGCAGTACTTC CASKRQGLAGDGYEQYF
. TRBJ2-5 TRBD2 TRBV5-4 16 TGTGCCAGCAGCTTGGAACTAGCGGGAGGTCGTAAAGAGCAGTACTTC CASSLELAGGRKEQYF
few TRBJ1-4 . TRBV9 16 TGTGCCAGCCGCCACCGATTACGGGACGCCTATGAAAAACTGTTTTTT CASRHRLRDAYEKLFF
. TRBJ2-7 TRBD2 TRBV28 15 TGTGCCAGCAGTTCCGTGGGCGGGAGGCCCTTAGAGCAGTACTTC CASSSVGGRPLEQYF
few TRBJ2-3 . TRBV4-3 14 TGCGCCAGCGGAAAAGACAGTTACACAGATACGCAGTATTTT CASGKDSYTDTQYF
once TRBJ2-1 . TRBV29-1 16 TGCAGCGTTGTGGTTAATAGCGCCCTCTCCTACGATGAGCAGTTCTTC CSVVVNSALSYDEQFF
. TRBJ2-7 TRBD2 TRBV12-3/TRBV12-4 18 TGTGCCAGCAGTTTAGTTTCTAGCGGGAGGCCCTACTCCTACGAGCAGTACTTC CASSLVSSGRPYSYEQYF
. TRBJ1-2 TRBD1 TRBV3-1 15 TGTGCCAGCAGCCACGCGGACAGGGGCAACTATGGCTACACCTTC CASSHADRGNYGYTF
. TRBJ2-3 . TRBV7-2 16 TGTGCCAGCAGCCCCCCGGGTGGGGGCGCGACAGATACGCAGTATTTT CASSPPGGGATDTQYF
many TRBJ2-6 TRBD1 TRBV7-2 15 TGTGCCAGCACGGGACAGGGGCCCGGGGCCAACGTCCTGACTTTC CASTGQGPGANVLTF
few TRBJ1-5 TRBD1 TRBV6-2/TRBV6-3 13 TGTGCCAGCAGCATGGACAGGAATCAGCCCCAGCATTTT CASSMDRNQPQHF
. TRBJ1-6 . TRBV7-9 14 TGTGCCATCGACACTGGGGGGCGTAATTCACCCCTCCACTTT CAIDTGGRNSPLHF
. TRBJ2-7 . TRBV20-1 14 TGCAGTGCTTCCCCGGGACTCACCGTGGGGGAGCAGTACTTC CSASPGLTVGEQYF
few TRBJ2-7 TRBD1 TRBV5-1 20 TGCGCCAGCAGACGAATTACACCGGGACAGGGAGGTCGTGGGACCTACGAGCAGTACTTC CASRRITPGQGGRGTYEQYF
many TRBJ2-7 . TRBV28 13 TGTGCCAGCAGACCTGTACCTTCCTACGAGCAGTACTTC CASRPVPSYEQYF
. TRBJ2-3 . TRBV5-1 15 TGCGCCAGCAACAGGAGGGGGGAGTCCACAGATACGCAGTATTTT CASNRRGESTDTQYF
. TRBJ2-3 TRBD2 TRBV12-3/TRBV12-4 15 TGTGCCAGCAGTTCCACCGGGACTAGCGGTCCAACGCAGTATTTT CASSSTGTSGPTQYF
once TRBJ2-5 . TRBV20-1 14 TGCAGTGCTAGCATACAGGGGGGGAAAGAGACCCAGTACTTC CSASIQGGKETQYF
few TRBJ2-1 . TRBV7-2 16 TGTGCCAGCAGCCCTCTAGCCAGGAGCTCCTACAATGAGCAGTTCTTC CASSPLARSSYNEQFF
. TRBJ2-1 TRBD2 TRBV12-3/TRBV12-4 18 TGTGCCAGCAGTTATATCCTAGCGGGAGGGTCGCCCTACAATGAGCAGTTCTTC CASSYILAGGSPYNEQFF
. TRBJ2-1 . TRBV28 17 TGTGCCAGCAGCTTCACGTACTACCGGACGGCGTACAATGAGCAGTTCTTC CASSFTYYRTAYNEQFF
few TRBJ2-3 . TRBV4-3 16 TGCGCCAGCAGCCAAGATCTGGGGGCAAGAACAGATACGCAGTATTTT CASSQDLGARTDTQYF
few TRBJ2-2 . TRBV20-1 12 TGCAGTGCTAGAGAGCGTAACGGGGAGCTGTTTTTT CSARERNGELFF
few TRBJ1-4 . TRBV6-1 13 TGTGCCAGCAACCGGGCCACTAATGAAAAACTGTTTTTT CASNRATNEKLFF
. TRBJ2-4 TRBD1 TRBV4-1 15 TGCGCCAGCAGCCAAGGGGACAGGTACAAAAACATTCAGTACTTC CASSQGDRYKNIQYF
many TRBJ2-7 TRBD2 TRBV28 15 TGTGCCAGCAGTTTATTACCTAGCGGAGCCTACGAGCAGTACTTC CASSLLPSGAYEQYF
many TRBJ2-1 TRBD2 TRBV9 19 TGTGCCAGCAGCGTAGAGGATAGCGGGGCTATACGGTCCTACAATGAGCAGTTCTTC CASSVEDSGAIRSYNEQFF
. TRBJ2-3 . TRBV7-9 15 TGTGCCAGCATCCGGACAGTGGGCTCCACAGATACGCAGTATTTT CASIRTVGSTDTQYF
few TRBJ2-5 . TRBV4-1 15 TGCGCCAGCAGCCCCCAATCGACACAACGCGAGACCCAGTACTTC CASSPQSTQRETQYF
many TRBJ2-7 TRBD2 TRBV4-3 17 TGCGCCAGCAGCCAAGATCTGGGTAGCGGGAGGGCCAACGAGCAGTACTTC CASSQDLGSGRANEQYF